Shown below are 29 T cell receptor beta chains from a single sample sequenced in a study of T cells after yellow fever vaccination. A single record per CDR3 protein comes from TCRdb applying MiXCR to the 5' RACE reads. The table includes roughly 310,000 distinct CDR3 sequences, over 8% detected once. Source: PBMCs, taken on the day of the first yellow fever vaccination. The receptors stem from a man aged 18 to 35 who received the YFV17D yellow fever vaccine.

Here the CDR3 reads CASSQDPTGGYESIGYTF. Here the CDR3 DNA reads TGCGCCAGCAGCCAAGATCCAACAGGGGGATACGAAAGCATCGGCTACACCTTC. This chain joins TRBV4-1 and TRBJ1-2; TRBD1 matches at 8 bases. J lost 8 bases, V lost 0 bases, and 17 bases had no gene match. The CDR3 spans 18 residues. Germline CDR1 reads MGHRA; CDR2 reads YSYEKL.

The chain uses TRBV5-6 and TRBJ2-2; 7 nucleotides align to TRBD1. Germline V gives CDR1 SGHDT, CDR2 YYEEEE. This CDR3 has 16 amino acids. V trimming: 4 bases; J trimming: 4 bases; junction bases outside the gene matches: 10. CDR3 sequence (DNA): TGTGCCAGCAGCATTAAGGGACAGACCTTCACCGGGGAGCTGTTTTTT. Amino acid sequence: CASSIKGQTFTGELFF.

V and J are TRBV7-3 and TRBJ1-2; a possible D gene is TRBD1 (5 bases). There are 16 residues in the CDR3. Germline V gene sequence: CDR1 SGHTA, CDR2 FQGTGA. V dropped 2 bases and J dropped 4 bases, with 17 bases sitting between them. The CDR3 loop is CASSLSGTGLVYGYTF. CDR3 DNA: TGTGCCAGCAGCTTATCGGGTACAGGTTTAGTCTATGGCTACACCTTC.

In its sample, this clonotype was seen a few times. V and J are TRBV6-2 or TRBV6-3 and TRBJ2-5; TRBD2 agrees at 8 bases. This CDR3 is 15 amino acids long. Germline assignment: CDR1 MNHEY and CDR2 SVGEGT. With 2 bases clipped from V and 5 bases from J, the junction kept 7 bases outside the gene matches. CDR3 DNA: TGTGCCAGCAGTTACCCGGGAGCGGGGGTGGAGACCCAGTACTTC. Protein: CASSYPGAGVETQYF.

V is TRBV7-2 and J is TRBJ2-7; either TRBD1 or TRBD2 may fit D (5 bases each). The germline V gene encodes CDR1 SGHTA and CDR2 FQGNSA. This CDR3 has 14 amino acids. The V and J ends lost 3 bases and 1 base respectively, with 10 bases between them. CDR3 DNA sequence: TGTGCCAGCAGCTTGGGGGACGGATCCTACGAGCAGTACGTC. Amino acids: CASSLGDGSYEQYV.

This clonotype was counted many times. The rearrangement links TRBV7-3 to TRBJ2-1, with 10 bases aligning to TRBD2. The CDR3 loop spans 16 amino acids. Germline assignment: CDR1 SGHTA and CDR2 FQGTGA. Trimming removed 5 bases from V and 7 bases from J; junction bases left unmatched: 11. CDR3 in amino acids: CASSQSLAGVVNEQFF. The DNA for the CDR3 is TGTGCCAGCAGCCAAAGTCTAGCGGGGGTAGTTAATGAGCAGTTCTTC.

This clonotype was picked up a small number of times. The chain is built from TRBV7-2 and TRBJ2-5; D may match TRBD1 or TRBD2 (7 bases each). Germline V CDR1 and CDR2: SGHTA, FQGNSA. CDR3 length: 15 amino acids. V gave up 2 bases and J gave up 5 bases, with 15 bases separating them. CDR3 loop: CASSLRQGGVETQYF. The DNA for the CDR3 is TGTGCCAGCAGCTTAAGGCAGGGGGGGGTGGAGACCCAGTACTTC.

Regarding this clonotype: A read error may be the cause here, since a much bigger clone is one base away. This chain links TRBV6-4 with TRBJ2-1; D is tentatively TRBD1 or TRBD2 (7 bases each). This CDR3 has 15 residues. V was trimmed by 2 bases and J by 6 bases, leaving 14 bases between them. Germline V gene lookup returns CDR1 MRHNA and CDR2 SNTAGT. As DNA, the CDR3 is TGTGCCAGCAGTGACACTAGCGAGGGGGCCAATGAGCAGTTCTTC. Translated, it gives CASSDTSEGANEQFF.

CDR3 sequence: CASSVGDREVDTQYF. The CDR3 DNA follows: TGTGCCAGCAGCGTAGGGGACAGGGAGGTCGATACGCAGTATTTT. This chain links TRBV9 with TRBJ2-3, with TRBD1 matching 9 bases. Trimming at V came to 0 bases and at J to 6 bases, leaving 5 bases not matched to a gene. Germline CDR1 and CDR2: SGDLS and YYNGEE. The CDR3 has 15 residues. The full variable domain, in which reference TRBV9 and TRBJ2-3 provide the parts outside the CDR3, is DSGVTQTPKHLITATGQRVTLRCSPRSGDLSVYWYQQSLDQGLQFLIQYYNGEERAKGNILERFSAQQFPDLHSELNLSSLELGDSALYFCASSVGDREVDTQYFGPGTRLTVL.

This clonotype was counted at least ten times. The chain couples TRBV5-1 to TRBJ1-2; D call uncertain. V was clipped by 0 bases and J by 8 bases, with 11 bases between them. Germline V gene lookup returns CDR1 SGHRS and CDR2 YFSETQ. The CDR3 length is 13 residues. The CDR3 sequence is CASSLDGVPGYTF. As DNA, the CDR3 is TGCGCCAGCAGCTTGGATGGGGTGCCGGGCTACACCTTC.

In this sample, this clonotype turned up a few times. The chain links TRBV3-1 to TRBJ1-2; a weak D match, TRBD1 (5 bases). The CDR3 has 16 residues. Germline V gene lookup returns CDR1 LGHDT and CDR2 YNNKEL (reference sequence). Trimming took 2 bases from V and 4 from J, leaving 17 bases between them. Here the CDR3 reads CASSQTSGTFGYGYTF. In DNA, the CDR3 is TGTGCCAGCAGCCAAACATCTGGGACGTTTGGCTATGGCTACACCTTC.

This clonotype was detected many times. The chain couples TRBV5-1 to TRBJ2-5; the D is unclear. The germline V gene encodes CDR1 SGHRS and CDR2 YFSETQ. This CDR3 comprises 16 residues. V was clipped by 5 bases and J by 0 bases, with 17 bases between them. The chain's CDR3 is CASSFNWLQNQETQYF. The CDR3 DNA follows: TGCGCCAGCAGTTTCAATTGGCTCCAAAACCAAGAGACCCAGTACTTC.

This clonotype came up many times. The chain couples TRBV30 to TRBJ2-7; D is possibly TRBD1 or TRBD2 (5 bases each). V lost 5 bases to trimming and J lost 4 bases, with 9 bases between them. The CDR3 spans 11 residues. Germline V gene sequence: CDR1 GTSNPN, CDR2 SVGIG (reference sequence). Here the CDR3 DNA reads TGTGCCTGGGGGGACCTTTACGAGCAGTACTTC. Translation: CAWGDLYEQYF.

This clonotype has ten or more counts. The rearrangement uses TRBV6-1 and TRBJ1-2, with D unclear. The CDR3 length is 10 residues. The ends were cut back, 6 bases at V and 5 bases at J, with 4 bases in the middle. Germline-derived CDR1 and CDR2 are MNHNS and SASEGT. The CDR3: CASRDYGYTF. The DNA for the CDR3 is TGTGCCAGCAGGGATTATGGCTACACCTTC.

The chain recombines TRBV11-2 with TRBJ2-5; 10 bases fit TRBD1. Germline-derived CDR1 and CDR2 are SGHAT and FQNNGV. This CDR3 region has 16 residues. With 3 bases clipped from V and 6 bases from J, the junction kept 10 bases outside the gene matches. The CDR3 is CASSLTPGTGAKTQYF. Written as DNA, the CDR3 is TGTGCCAGCAGCTTGACCCCCGGGACAGGGGCGAAGACCCAGTACTTC.

This clonotype was detected a few times. The chain is built from TRBV29-1 and TRBJ2-3; TRBD2 matches at 12 bases. This CDR3 has 18 amino acids. V shed 0 bases, J shed 4 bases, and the junction held 11 bases outside the gene matches. Germline V CDR1 and CDR2: SQVTM, ANQGSEA. The DNA of the CDR3 is TGCAGCGTTGAAGAACCCGGCTCTAGCGGGGGGGTACCAGATACGCAGTATTTT. It encodes CSVEEPGSSGGVPDTQYF.

The chain carries TRBV4-1 and TRBJ1-1; 7 bases match TRBD1. CDR3 length: 15 amino acids. The ends lost 1 base at V and 0 bases at J; junction bases unmatched: 2. Germline values: CDR1 MGHRA, CDR2 YSYEKL. Written as DNA, the CDR3 is TGCGCCAGCAGCCAAGGCAGGGGGTTGAACACTGAAGCTTTCTTT. It translates to CASSQGRGLNTEAFF.

CDR3 coding DNA: TGTGCCAGCAGGGGACTAGCGGGGGGGCCCGGCACAGATACGCAGTATTTT. This sequence encodes CASRGLAGGPGTDTQYF. This chain uses TRBV11-2 with TRBJ2-3, with 16 bases lining up with TRBD2. J lost 1 base, V lost 6 bases, and 4 bases had no gene match. Looked up from germline, CDR1 is SGHAT and CDR2 is FQNNGV. This CDR3 has 17 amino acids.

Note on this clonotype: A read error may explain this, as a much larger clone is one base away. V is TRBV12-3 or TRBV12-4 and J is TRBJ1-1; the D is unclear. The CDR3 contains 14 residues. The CDR3 DNA reads as TGTGCCAGCATGAGGACGGGGATGGGCACTGAAGATTTCTTT. Translating gives CASMRTGMGTEDFF.

CDR3 DNA sequence: TGCGCCAGCATCGCACAGGGGAACTATGGCTACACCTTC. This sequence encodes CASIAQGNYGYTF. This chain links TRBV4-3 with TRBJ1-2; 7 positions agree with TRBD1. With V trimmed by 7 bases and J by 2 bases, 4 bases remained unmatched. The CDR3 runs to 13 residues. Germline V gene sequence: CDR1 LGHNA, CDR2 YSLEER.

This clonotype came up a few times. This chain links TRBV3-1 with TRBJ2-7, with 9 bases aligning to TRBD1. J was trimmed by 2 bases and V by 5 bases; bases with no gene match: 10. The CDR3 contains 16 residues. The germline gives CDR1 LGHDT, CDR2 YNNKEL (reference sequence). The CDR3 bases are TGTGCCAGCAGCGTATGGGGGACAGGGCGAACCTACGAGCAGTACTTC. Protein: CASSVWGTGRTYEQYF.

This chain links TRBV7-6 with TRBJ2-7; 7 bases are shared with TRBD1. V lost 10 bases, J lost 5 bases, and 17 bases stayed unmatched. Germline V gives CDR1 SGHVS, CDR2 FNYEAQ. The CDR3 is 15 residues long. CDR3 loop: CAKTRGQSGYDEQYV. Written as DNA, the CDR3 is TGTGCCAAGACAAGGGGACAGTCAGGCTATGACGAGCAGTACGTC.

This clonotype was picked up many times. The chain combines TRBV20-1 with TRBJ2-7; D remains ambiguous. CDR1 DFQATT and CDR2 SNEGSKA come from the germline V gene (reference sequence). The CDR3 contains 13 residues. V lost 0 bases to trimming and J lost 0 bases, with 6 bases between them. The CDR3 coding sequence is TGCAGTGCTAGAGAGCGGTCCTCCTACGAGCAGTACTTC. It specifies CSARERSSYEQYF.

This clonotype was counted between two and nine times. The rearrangement links TRBV20-1 to TRBJ1-3; 8 positions agree with TRBD1. CDR3 length: 15 residues. CDR1 is DFQATT and CDR2 is SNEGSKA in the germline V gene (reference sequence). The J segment lost 0 bases and the V segment lost 6 bases, leaving 7 bases of the junction unmatched. In nucleotides, the CDR3 is TGCAGTGCGGACCGACAGGGGAGCTCTGGAAACACCATATATTTT. Protein: CSADRQGSSGNTIYF.

The sample holds a few counts of this clonotype. The DNA for the CDR3 is TGCGCCAGCAGCTCAGGGCCAGGCACTGAAGCTTTCTTT. It translates to CASSSGPGTEAFF. This sequence joins TRBV5-1 and TRBJ1-1, with D possibly TRBD1 on 5 matching bases. This CDR3 has 13 residues. Trimming left V 3 bases short and J 4 bases short, with 10 bases between. CDR1 is SGHRS, CDR2 YFSETQ, per germline.

This clonotype was seen a handful of times. V is TRBV4-1 and J is TRBJ1-2, with TRBD1 as a possible D gene (6 bases). V shed 1 base and J shed 5 bases, with 14 bases lying between them. The CDR3 has 15 amino acids. Germline values: CDR1 MGHRA, CDR2 YSYEKL. CDR3 DNA sequence: TGCGCCAGCAGCCAAGTCCCGGACAGAAGATATGGCTACACCTTC. It codes for CASSQVPDRRYGYTF.

Note on this clonotype: This clone may be a read error of a much larger clone one base away. V and J are TRBV5-1 and TRBJ1-1; D gene uncertain. Trimming stripped 4 bases from V and 1 base from J, with 8 bases between. Germline CDR1 reads SGHRS; CDR2 reads YFSETQ. The CDR3 covers 13 residues. In DNA, the CDR3 is TGCGCCAGCAGCGCCCGGGAGAACACTGAAGCTTTCTTT. Its protein product is CASSARENTEAFF.

The chain employs TRBV13 and TRBJ2-7; 10 bases are a match to TRBD2. This CDR3 is built from 17 residues. J gave up 0 bases and V 4 bases, and 9 bases lay outside the gene matches. Germline V gene lookup returns CDR1 PRHDT and CDR2 FYEKMQ (reference sequence). Here the CDR3 DNA reads TGTGCCAGCAGCTCCGGACTAGCGGCGATCAGCTCCTACGAGCAGTACTTC. Encoded protein: CASSSGLAAISSYEQYF.

This clonotype came up a few times. This chain links TRBV9 with TRBJ2-5, with D perhaps TRBD2 (6 bases). The germline V gene encodes CDR1 SGDLS and CDR2 YYNGEE. This CDR3 comprises 16 residues. Trimming pared 0 bases from V and 5 bases from J, leaving 17 bases between. In DNA, the CDR3 is TGTGCCAGCAGCGTAGACTTCCTCCGGGGGAGGGAGACCCAGTACTTC. Its protein is CASSVDFLRGRETQYF.